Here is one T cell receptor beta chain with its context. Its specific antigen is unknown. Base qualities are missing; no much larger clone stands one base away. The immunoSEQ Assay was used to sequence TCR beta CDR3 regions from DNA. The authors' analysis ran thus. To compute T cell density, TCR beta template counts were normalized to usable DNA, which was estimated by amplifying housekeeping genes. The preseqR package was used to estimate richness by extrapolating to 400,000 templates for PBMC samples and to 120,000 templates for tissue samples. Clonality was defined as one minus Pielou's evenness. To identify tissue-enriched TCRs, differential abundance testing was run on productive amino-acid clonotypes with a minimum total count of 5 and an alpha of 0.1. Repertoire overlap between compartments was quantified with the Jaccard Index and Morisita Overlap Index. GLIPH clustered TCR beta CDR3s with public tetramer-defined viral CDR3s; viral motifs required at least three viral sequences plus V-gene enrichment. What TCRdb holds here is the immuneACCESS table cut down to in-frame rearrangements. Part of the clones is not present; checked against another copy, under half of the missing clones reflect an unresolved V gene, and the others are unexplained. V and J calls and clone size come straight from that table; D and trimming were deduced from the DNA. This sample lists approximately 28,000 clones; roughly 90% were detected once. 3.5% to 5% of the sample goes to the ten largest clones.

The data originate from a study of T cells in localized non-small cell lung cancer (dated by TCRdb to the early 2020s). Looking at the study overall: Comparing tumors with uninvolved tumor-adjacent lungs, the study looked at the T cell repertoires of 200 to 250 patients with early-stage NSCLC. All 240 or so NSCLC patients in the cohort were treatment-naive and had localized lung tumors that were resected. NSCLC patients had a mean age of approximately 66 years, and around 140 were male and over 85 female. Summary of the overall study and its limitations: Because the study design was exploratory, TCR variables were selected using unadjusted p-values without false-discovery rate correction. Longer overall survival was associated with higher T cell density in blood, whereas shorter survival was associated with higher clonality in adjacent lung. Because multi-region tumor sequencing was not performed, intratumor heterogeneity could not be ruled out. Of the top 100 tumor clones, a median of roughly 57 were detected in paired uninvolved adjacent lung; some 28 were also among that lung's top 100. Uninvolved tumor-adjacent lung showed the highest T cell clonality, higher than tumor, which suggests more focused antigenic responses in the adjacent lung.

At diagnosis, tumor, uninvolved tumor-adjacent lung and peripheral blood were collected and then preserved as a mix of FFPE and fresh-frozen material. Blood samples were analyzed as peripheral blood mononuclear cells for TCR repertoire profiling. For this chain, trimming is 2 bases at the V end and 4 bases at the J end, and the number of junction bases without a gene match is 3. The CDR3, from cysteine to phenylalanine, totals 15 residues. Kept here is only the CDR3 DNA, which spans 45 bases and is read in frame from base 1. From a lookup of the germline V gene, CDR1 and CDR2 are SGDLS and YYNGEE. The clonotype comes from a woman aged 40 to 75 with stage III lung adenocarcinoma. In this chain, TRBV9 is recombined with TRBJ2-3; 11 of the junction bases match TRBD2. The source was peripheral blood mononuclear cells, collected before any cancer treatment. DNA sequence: TGTGCCAGCAGCGTTAGCGGGAGGGCCCCAGATACGCAGTATTTT. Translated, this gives CASSVSGRAPDTQYF.